One sample yielded the 29 T cell receptor beta chains listed below, sequenced in a study of shared clonotypes between healthy human individuals. The protocol was immunoSEQ multiplex PCR, while the TCRdb copy is restricted to in-frame clones and leaves out a portion. The table lists some 790,000 clones, 55% to 75% of them singletons. Input material: memory CD4+ T cells sorted from blood. Subset given: CD45RA-negative fraction. All receptors derive from a woman in her 30s in good health.

This chain joins TRBV7-9 and TRBJ2-5; a possible D gene is TRBD2 (6 bases). Germline V lookup: CDR1 SEHNR, CDR2 FQNEAQ (reference sequence). The CDR3 totals 14 residues. Trimming took 3 bases from V and 3 from J, leaving 11 bases between them. The CDR3 protein is CASSFQGGKETQYF. CDR3 in DNA: TGTGCCAGCAGCTTTCAGGGAGGCAAAGAGACCCAGTACTTC.

The chain combines TRBV18 with TRBJ2-5, with 8 bases identical to TRBD2. Unmatched junction bases numbered 17, after V lost 3 bases and J lost 5 bases. Germline lookup yields CDR1 KGHSH and CDR2 LQKENI. This CDR3 is 18 amino acids long. The CDR3 coding sequence is TGTGCCAGCTCACCGGGAGTAGCGGGAATTGCAGCGCCGGAGACCCAGTACTTC. It is translated as CASSPGVAGIAAPETQYF.

The gene calls are TRBV28 and TRBJ2-3; D is undetermined. Germline values: CDR1 MDHEN, CDR2 SYDVKM. V lost 2 bases, J lost 11 bases, and 14 bases lay in between. The length of the CDR3 is 13 residues. CDR3 sequence (DNA): TGTGCCAGCAGTTTAGGTGCAAACCTGGGGCAGTATTTT. It encodes CASSLGANLGQYF.

The chain recombines TRBV6-1 with TRBJ2-3; the match to TRBD2 covers 8 bases. Trimming at V came to 3 bases and at J to 8 bases, leaving 10 bases not matched to a gene. The CDR3 loop spans 15 amino acids. Germline V gene sequence: CDR1 MNHNS, CDR2 SASEGT. CDR3 residues: CASSDAGAGEGTQYF. CDR3 coding DNA: TGTGCCAGCAGTGATGCGGGAGCGGGGGAGGGTACGCAGTATTTT.

This CDR3 reads CASSKDPGTAIYGYTF. The CDR3 DNA sequence: TGTGCCAGCAGTAAGGATCCAGGAACAGCTATCTATGGCTACACCTTC. V usage is TRBV5-4 and J usage is TRBJ1-2, with D uncertain. The CDR3 is 16 residues long. Germline lookup yields CDR1 SGHNT and CDR2 YYREEE (reference sequence). Trimming stripped 5 bases from V and 4 bases from J, with 21 bases between.

The rearrangement links TRBV9 to TRBJ2-2; possible D gene TRBD2, 6 bases. Trimming left V 3 bases short and J 6 bases short, with 15 bases between. The CDR3 totals 15 residues. Per germline, CDR1 SGDLS and CDR2 YYNGEE. The CDR3 nucleotides read TGTGCCAGCAGCGCAGGGACTCTTCGAGCCGGGGAGCTGTTTTTT. Amino acids: CASSAGTLRAGELFF.

The gene calls are TRBV19 and TRBJ1-5, with TRBD1 identical over 7 bases. Germline assignment: CDR1 LNHDA and CDR2 SQIVND (reference sequence). The junction had 10 bases not matched to a gene; V was cut back by 3 bases and J by 5 bases. This CDR3 has 16 residues. The CDR3 region has the DNA TGTGCCAGTAGTATGAATAGGCCAGGGGGGGATCAGCCCCAGCATTTT. It translates to CASSMNRPGGDQPQHF. The full variable domain, completed using reference TRBV19 and TRBJ1-5, is DGGITQSPKYLFRKEGQNVTLSCEQNLNHDAMYWYRQDPGQGLRLIYYSQIVNDFQKGDIAEGYSVSREKKESFPLTVTSAQKNPTAFYLCASSMNRPGGDQPQHFGDGTRLSIL.

The genes are TRBV11-2 and TRBJ1-1; 7 bases align to TRBD1. There are 13 residues in the CDR3. Per germline, CDR1 SGHAT and CDR2 FQNNGV. The junction had 9 bases not matched to a gene; V was cut back by 3 bases and J by 11 bases. The CDR3 reads CASSFESTGVAFF. CDR3 DNA sequence: TGTGCCAGCAGCTTCGAGAGTACAGGGGTCGCTTTCTTT. Complete variable domain (other parts from reference TRBV11-2 and TRBJ1-1): EAGVAQSPRYKIIEKRQSVAFWCNPISGHATLYWYQQILGQGPKLLIQFQNNGVVDDSQLPKDRFSAERLKGVDSTLKIQPAKLEDSAVYLCASSFESTGVAFFGQGTRLTVV.

This clone is a singleton in its sample. This CDR3 reads CAISEWTYEQYF. The CDR3, as DNA: TGTGCCATCAGTGAGTGGACCTACGAGCAGTACTTC. This chain joins TRBV10-3 and TRBJ2-7; D is unresolved. The CDR3 spans 12 residues. The V end lost 1 base, the J end lost 2 bases, and 3 bases lay between the germline ends. CDR1 is ENHRY, CDR2 SYGVKD, per germline.

The CDR3 sequence: CASKLLAGGTGELFF. The CDR3 DNA reads as TGTGCCAGCAAACTCCTAGCGGGAGGTACCGGGGAGCTGTTTTTT. This chain uses TRBV27 with TRBJ2-2, with 11 nucleotides matching TRBD2. With V trimmed by 7 bases and J by 5 bases, 6 bases remained unmatched. This CDR3 contains 15 residues. CDR1 is MNHEY, CDR2 SMNVEV, per germline (reference sequence).

This clone has more than one count but fewer than ten. The chain recombines TRBV5-1 with TRBJ2-2; 7 bases are a match to TRBD1. V lost 6 bases to trimming and J lost 5 bases; unmatched junction nucleotides: 13. This CDR3 is 16 amino acids long. Germline CDR1 reads SGHRS; CDR2 reads YFSETQ. Written as DNA, the CDR3 is TGCGCCAGCATGTCGACAGGGACCATCGCGACCGGGGAGCTGTTTTTT. Amino acids: CASMSTGTIATGELFF.

V and J are TRBV4-2 and TRBJ2-3, with unresolved D. V was pared by 0 bases and J by 3 bases, with 13 bases between. This CDR3 has 16 residues. Per the germline V gene, CDR1 is LGHNA and CDR2 is YNFKEQ. The CDR3 spells CASSQEAGRLTDTQYF. CDR3 nucleotide sequence: TGTGCCAGCAGCCAAGAGGCAGGAAGATTAACAGATACGCAGTATTTT.

The genes are TRBV29-1 and TRBJ2-7, with D possibly matching TRBD1 (6 bases). Germline assignment: CDR1 SQVTM and CDR2 ANQGSEA. The CDR3 is made up of 12 amino acids. V dropped 8 bases and J dropped 4 bases, with 15 bases sitting between them. The CDR3 nucleotides are TGCAGCCCGTCGGGACACCTATACGAGCAGTACTTC. Translation gives CSPSGHLYEQYF.

The chain recombines TRBV18 with TRBJ2-7; 7 bases are a match to TRBD2. The CDR3 is made up of 16 amino acids. Germline V gene sequence: CDR1 KGHSH, CDR2 LQKENI. The trim removed 2 bases at V and 2 bases at J, leaving 9 bases unmatched. CDR3 in DNA: TGTGCCAGCTCACCAGTGGGTCCAGCGGGGACCTACGAGCAGTACTTC. Translating it yields CASSPVGPAGTYEQYF.

The chain uses TRBV11-2 and TRBJ2-7; no reliable D call. The CDR3 runs 14 residues. V lost 2 bases and J lost 0, with 8 bases in between. Looked up from germline, CDR1 is SGHAT and CDR2 is FQNNGV. The CDR3 region has the DNA TGTGCCAGCAGCTTACAGAGGAGCTCCTACGAGCAGTACTTC. Its protein product is CASSLQRSSYEQYF.

The chain couples TRBV5-1 to TRBJ2-3, with TRBD1 matching 9 bases. The CDR3 length is 15 residues. Germline V gene lookup returns CDR1 SGHRS and CDR2 YFSETQ. V gave up 4 bases and J gave up 2 bases; unmatched junction bases: 5. The CDR3: CASSTGDRDTDTQYF. CDR3 DNA sequence: TGCGCCAGCAGCACCGGGGACAGGGACACAGATACGCAGTATTTT.

This chain uses TRBV11-2 with TRBJ2-3, with D maybe TRBD2 (6 bases). The CDR3 consists of 14 residues. Germline CDR1 and CDR2: SGHAT and FQNNGV. Trimming removed 5 bases from V and 2 bases from J, with 11 bases in between. CDR3 in amino acids: CASSRTTFTDTQYF. The CDR3 nucleotides are TGTGCCAGCAGCCGGACTACATTCACAGATACGCAGTATTTT.

V is TRBV5-1 and J is TRBJ2-1, with 8 bases aligning to TRBD2. The CDR3 covers 17 residues. V gave up 2 bases and J gave up 0 bases; unmatched junction bases: 7. Germline CDR1 and CDR2: SGHRS and YFSETQ. The CDR3 here is CASSLSGRITSYNEQFF. The CDR3 nucleotides read TGCGCCAGCAGCTTAAGCGGGAGAATAACCTCCTACAATGAGCAGTTCTTC.

V and J are TRBV5-1 and TRBJ2-2; TRBD1 is a possible D gene (6 bases). The germline V and J ends were trimmed by 4 bases and 2 bases, with 9 bases remaining between them. CDR1 is SGHRS, CDR2 YFSETQ, per germline. CDR3 length: 14 residues. CDR3 loop: CASSVQGNTGELFF. The CDR3 bases are TGCGCCAGCAGCGTACAGGGAAACACCGGGGAGCTGTTTTTT. Using reference TRBV5-1 and TRBJ2-2 for the parts outside the CDR3, the full variable domain is KAGVTQTPRYLIKTRGQQVTLSCSPISGHRSVSWYQQTPGQGLQFLFEYFSETQRNKGNFPGRFSGRQFSNSRSEMNVSTLELGDSALYLCASSVQGNTGELFFGEGSRLTVL.

This clone showed up just a few times. The genes are TRBV11-2 and TRBJ2-1; tentative D call: TRBD2 (6 bases). This CDR3 has 13 residues. Per the germline V gene, CDR1 is SGHAT and CDR2 is FQNNGV. V lost 7 bases and J lost 0, with 7 bases in between. The CDR3: CASKLASYNEQFF. CDR3 in DNA: TGTGCCAGCAAACTAGCCTCCTACAATGAGCAGTTCTTC.

This clone was picked up one time. V gene TRBV6-5 combines with J gene TRBJ2-1; D perhaps matches TRBD2 (5 bases). The CDR3 runs to 16 residues. The germline V gene has CDR1 MNHEY and CDR2 SVGAGI. Trimming removed 0 bases at V and 3 bases at J, with 12 bases between. Here the CDR3 DNA reads TGTGCCAGCAGTTACTCGAGCCTAGCCCGCTACAATGAGCAGTTCTTC. It specifies CASSYSSLARYNEQFF.

This clone has just a few counts. J is TRBJ1-5 and V is TRBV7-2; D uncertain. Looked up from germline, CDR1 is SGHTA and CDR2 is FQGNSA. Trimming shortened V by 2 bases and J by 0 bases, and 5 bases separated the two germline ends. This CDR3 contains 14 residues. This CDR3 reads CASSLTSSNQPQHF. The CDR3 DNA is TGTGCCAGCAGCTTAACCAGTAGCAATCAGCCCCAGCATTTT.

The V call is TRBV28, the J call TRBJ1-1, with TRBD1 as a possible D gene (6 bases). CDR1 MDHEN and CDR2 SYDVKM come from the germline V gene. The CDR3 totals 14 residues. V shed 6 bases and J shed 3 bases, with 14 bases lying between them. The CDR3 loop is CASSSGDRDTEAFF. The CDR3 nucleotides are TGTGCCAGCAGCTCAGGGGATCGGGACACTGAAGCTTTCTTT.

The chain is built from TRBV27 and TRBJ1-2, with 8 bases identical to TRBD1. The CDR3 loop spans 13 amino acids. Germline CDR1 MNHEY, CDR2 SMNVEV (reference sequence). V lost 3 bases, J lost 7 bases, and 4 bases stayed unmatched. CDR3 bases: TGTGCCAGCAGTTTCGACAGGGGTGTTGGCTACACCTTC. Residues: CASSFDRGVGYTF.

This chain links TRBV28 with TRBJ1-5, with a tentative D call TRBD1 (6 bases). Trimming cost V 9 bases and J 4 bases, with 16 bases left between them. CDR3 length: 14 residues. Looked up from germline, CDR1 is MDHEN and CDR2 is SYDVKM. The DNA for the CDR3 is TGTGCCAGTGGTAAGGGGGTACGGAATCAGCCCCAGCATTTT. It translates to CASGKGVRNQPQHF.

The CDR3 loop is CASIGTSGSNEQFF. The CDR3 DNA is TGTGCCAGTATAGGGACTAGCGGGAGCAATGAGCAGTTCTTC. The rearrangement joins TRBV19 to TRBJ2-1; 14 positions match TRBD2. Germline V gene lookup returns CDR1 LNHDA and CDR2 SQIVND (reference sequence). The trim removed 7 bases at V and 6 bases at J, leaving 2 bases unmatched. There are 14 residues in the CDR3.

CDR3 bases: TGTGCCACCAGCAGAAAAACGTACCAAGAGACCCAGTACTTC. Translating gives CATSRKTYQETQYF. V and J are TRBV15 and TRBJ2-5; the D is unclear. This CDR3 has 14 residues. The V end lost 2 bases, the J end lost 0 bases, and 7 bases lay between the germline ends. Germline V gene lookup returns CDR1 LNHNV and CDR2 YYDKDF (reference sequence).

The chain combines TRBV25-1 with TRBJ1-3; no firm D call. Germline CDR1 reads MGHDK; CDR2 reads SYGVNS. CDR3 length equals 15 residues. The ends were cut back, 2 bases at V and 0 bases at J, with 8 bases in the middle. The CDR3 sequence is CASSERRNSGNTIYF. CDR3 DNA: TGTGCCAGCAGTGAACGCCGGAACTCTGGAAACACCATATATTTT.

Concerning this clone itself: This sequence may be a read error, since a much larger clone differs from it by one base. The chain employs TRBV7-9 and TRBJ2-5, with no clear D. The V gene's germline CDR1 is SEHNR and CDR2 FQNEAQ (reference sequence). The CDR3 consists of 13 residues. Deletions cut 1 base from V and 5 bases from J, with 8 bases between. The CDR3 nucleotides read TGTGCCAGCAGCTTAGGTCGGTGGGAGACCCAGTACTTC. Encoded protein: CASSLGRWETQYF.